Presented here are 17 T cell receptor beta chains from one specimen sequenced in a study of T cell changes during pregnancy in multiple sclerosis. Produced via immunoSEQ multiplex PCR; TCRdb's table is partial and in-frame only. Among tens of thousands of clones listed, more than 80% were seen once. Sequenced here: CD4+ T cells from peripheral blood mononuclear cells, sampled in the first trimester of pregnancy. These receptors came from a female donor with multiple sclerosis, enrolled in a pregnancy study.

CDR3 amino acids: CASSFVPAYNEQFF. CDR3 DNA sequence: TGTGCCAGCAGTTTCGTTCCAGCCTACAATGAGCAGTTCTTC. This chain connects TRBV28 to TRBJ2-1; no clear D gene. The CDR3 has 14 residues. Trimming shortened V by 3 bases and J by 2 bases, and 8 bases separated the two germline ends. The germline gives CDR1 MDHEN, CDR2 SYDVKM. Combining the CDR3 with reference TRBV28 and TRBJ2-1 gives the whole variable domain DVKVTQSSRYLVKRTGEKVFLECVQDMDHENMFWYRQDPGLGLRLIYFSYDVKMKEKGDIPEGYSVSREKKERFSLILESASTNQTSMYLCASSFVPAYNEQFFGPGTRLTVL.

This clone is a singleton in its sample. The chain joins TRBV28 to TRBJ2-1, with 10 bases fitting TRBD2. The junction had 8 bases not matched to a gene; V was cut back by 5 bases and J by 7 bases. The germline CDR1 and CDR2 sequences are MDHEN and SYDVKM. The CDR3 sequence is 15 residues long. CDR3 region: CASSPLAGVSNEQFF. CDR3 DNA sequence: TGTGCCAGCAGTCCCCTAGCGGGAGTAAGTAATGAGCAGTTCTTC.

The chain joins TRBV14 to TRBJ2-1; 7 positions match TRBD2. Germline assignment: CDR1 SGHDN and CDR2 FVKESK. The V segment lost 3 bases and the J segment 2 bases; nucleotides outside the gene matches: 7. The CDR3 contains 16 residues. The CDR3 here is CASSQLAGKTYNEQFF. CDR3 bases: TGTGCCAGCAGCCAGTTAGCGGGTAAAACCTACAATGAGCAGTTCTTC. The entire variable domain, with the rest obtained from reference TRBV14 and TRBJ2-1, is as follows: EAGVTQFPSHSVIEKGQTVTLRCDPISGHDNLYWYRRVMGKEIKFLLHFVKESKQDESGMPNNRFLAERTGGTYSTLKVQPAELEDSGVYFCASSQLAGKTYNEQFFGPGTRLTVL.

This chain links TRBV2 with TRBJ1-4; D remains unclear. Trimming left V 1 base short and J 7 bases short, with 10 bases between. Germline assignment: CDR1 SNHLY and CDR2 FYNNEI. There are 14 residues in the CDR3. The CDR3 nucleotides read TGTGCCAGCAGTGAAGATGCCGGAGGTGAAAAACTGTTTTTT. Protein: CASSEDAGGEKLFF.

V gene TRBV5-5 combines with J gene TRBJ1-1; D gene unclear. CDR3 length: 14 residues. The germline CDR1 and CDR2 sequences are SGHKS and YYEKEE (reference sequence). V dropped 2 bases and J dropped 1 base, with 9 bases sitting between them. CDR3 protein: CASSFGVSNTEAFF. CDR3 nucleotides: TGTGCCAGCAGCTTCGGGGTATCGAACACTGAAGCTTTCTTT.

This rearrangement joins TRBV11-3 to TRBJ2-1, with a weak D call TRBD1 (6 bases). The CDR3 covers 16 residues. V lost 6 bases to trimming and J lost 3 bases, with 18 bases between them. Germline V gene sequence: CDR1 SGHNT, CDR2 YENEEA. DNA for the CDR3: TGTGCCAGCAGGCCAACCACAGGGTGGGGCTACAATGAGCAGTTCTTC. It codes for CASRPTTGWGYNEQFF.

This chain uses TRBV29-1 with TRBJ1-2, with a possible D match to TRBD1 (6 bases). The CDR3 spans 12 residues. Germline V gives CDR1 SQVTM, CDR2 ANQGSEA. V shed 4 bases and J shed 0 bases, with 6 bases lying between them. This chain's CDR3 is CSVGTANYGYTF. The CDR3, as DNA: TGCAGCGTTGGGACAGCTAACTATGGCTACACCTTC.

The chain carries TRBV6-5 and TRBJ2-7, with a possible D match to TRBD2 (6 bases). Per the germline V gene, CDR1 is MNHEY and CDR2 is SVGAGI. Trimming stripped 1 base from V and 7 bases from J, with 11 bases between. The CDR3 sequence is 13 residues long. The CDR3 nucleotides are TGTGCCAGCAGTTACTTGGAGGGGTTGGAGCAGTACTTC. It codes for CASSYLEGLEQYF.

This clone occurred once. The rearrangement joins TRBV30 to TRBJ2-2, with D perhaps TRBD2 (6 bases). CDR1 and CDR2 (germline): GTSNPN, SVGIG (reference sequence). Trimming took 0 bases from V and 7 from J, leaving 15 bases between them. The CDR3 contains 15 residues. The chain's CDR3 is CAWSVPGGGSGELFF. DNA of the CDR3: TGTGCCTGGAGTGTACCCGGGGGTGGGAGCGGGGAGCTGTTTTTT.

The V call is TRBV6-6, the J call TRBJ2-1; 12 bases line up with TRBD2. V was clipped by 6 bases and J by 4 bases; unmatched bases: 7. Looked up from germline, CDR1 is MNHNY and CDR2 is SVGAGI (reference sequence). The CDR3 totals 16 residues. CDR3 protein: CASRPSGTSGYNEQFF. The CDR3 DNA reads TGTGCCAGCAGGCCATCCGGGACTAGCGGGTACAATGAGCAGTTCTTC.

This clone was observed a handful of times. The CDR3 DNA reads as TGTGCCAGCAGCTTATCTGAGGTTACAGATACGCAGTATTTT. Residues: CASSLSEVTDTQYF. The chain recombines TRBV7-9 with TRBJ2-3; no firm D call. This CDR3 has 14 amino acids. Germline CDR1 and CDR2: SEHNR and FQNEAQ (reference sequence). Deletions cut 2 bases from V and 3 bases from J, with 9 bases between.

V gene TRBV5-1 combines with J gene TRBJ2-5; D may be TRBD2 (6 bases). The CDR3 is 13 amino acids. The V gene's germline CDR1 is SGHRS and CDR2 YFSETQ. Trimming stripped 3 bases from V and 4 bases from J, with 10 bases between. The CDR3 DNA reads as TGCGCCAGCAGCTCCGGGGACTTAGAGACCCAGTACTTC. Amino acid sequence: CASSSGDLETQYF. The full variable domain, with the rest looked up from reference TRBV5-1 and TRBJ2-5, is KAGVTQTPRYLIKTRGQQVTLSCSPISGHRSVSWYQQTPGQGLQFLFEYFSETQRNKGNFPGRFSGRQFSNSRSEMNVSTLELGDSALYLCASSSGDLETQYFGPGTRLLVL.

The gene calls are TRBV18 and TRBJ2-1; D is uncertain. The CDR3 sequence is 15 residues long. V lost 4 bases and J 0 bases, leaving 10 bases between the germline ends. The germline V gene encodes CDR1 KGHSH and CDR2 LQKENI. The CDR3 nucleotides are TGTGCCAGCTCACTTGCGATGATCTCCTACAATGAGCAGTTCTTC. Amino acid sequence: CASSLAMISYNEQFF.

The rearrangement joins TRBV4-3 to TRBJ1-3; 7 nucleotides line up with TRBD1. The CDR3 runs to 14 residues. With 0 bases clipped from V and 8 bases from J, the junction kept 4 bases outside the gene matches. From germline, CDR1 is LGHNA and CDR2 YSLEER. For the CDR3, the DNA is TGCGCCAGCAGCCAAGATACAGGGGTACACACCATATATTTT. Its protein is CASSQDTGVHTIYF.

This chain joins TRBV6-5 and TRBJ2-1; D is unresolved. Germline assignment: CDR1 MNHEY and CDR2 SVGAGI. With 2 bases removed from V and 1 base from J, the gap between germline ends came to 9 bases. CDR3 length equals 15 residues. The CDR3 DNA follows: TGTGCCAGCAGTTACACTAAGGAGTCCTACAATGAGCAGTTCTTC. It is translated as CASSYTKESYNEQFF.

The CDR3: CASSQNSPMTGELFF. CDR3 DNA sequence: TGTGCCAGCAGCCAAAACTCCCCTATGACCGGGGAGCTGTTTTTT. This chain links TRBV9 with TRBJ2-2; no firm D call. The CDR3 contains 15 residues. Between the trimmed V and J ends, which lost 4 bases and 5 bases, there was a span of 15 bases. Germline lookup yields CDR1 SGDLS and CDR2 YYNGEE.

This clone was counted a few times. The chain links TRBV2 to TRBJ1-4, with a possible D match to TRBD1 (6 bases). Germline V gene data show CDR1 as SNHLY and CDR2 as FYNNEI. This CDR3 is 15 amino acids long. Trimming removed 0 bases from V and 7 bases from J, with 12 bases in between. CDR3: CASSEALQGFEKLFF. The DNA of the CDR3 is TGTGCCAGCAGTGAAGCTCTCCAGGGGTTTGAAAAACTGTTTTTT. Using reference TRBV2 and TRBJ1-4 for the parts outside the CDR3, the full variable domain is EPEVTQTPSHQVTQMGQEVILRCVPISNHLYFYWYRQILGQKVEFLVSFYNNEISEKSEIFDDQFSVERPDGSNFTLKIRSTKLEDSAMYFCASSEALQGFEKLFFGSGTQLSVL.